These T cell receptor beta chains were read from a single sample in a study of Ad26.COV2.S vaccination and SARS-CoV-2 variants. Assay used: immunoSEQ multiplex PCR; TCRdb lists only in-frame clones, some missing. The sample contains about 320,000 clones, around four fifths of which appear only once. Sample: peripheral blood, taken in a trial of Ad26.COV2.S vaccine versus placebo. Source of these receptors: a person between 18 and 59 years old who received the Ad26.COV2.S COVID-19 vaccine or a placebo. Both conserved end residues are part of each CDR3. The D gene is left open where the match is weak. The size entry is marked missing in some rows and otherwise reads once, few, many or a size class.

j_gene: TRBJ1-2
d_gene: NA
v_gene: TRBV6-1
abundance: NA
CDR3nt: TGTGCCAGCAGTGAAGTATTGAGGGGGGGCGGCTACACCTTC
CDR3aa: CASSEVLRGGGYTF

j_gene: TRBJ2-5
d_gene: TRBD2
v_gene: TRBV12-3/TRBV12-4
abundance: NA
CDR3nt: TGTGCCAGCAGCCAGGCGGGGGCCCAGTACTTC
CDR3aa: CASSQAGAQYF

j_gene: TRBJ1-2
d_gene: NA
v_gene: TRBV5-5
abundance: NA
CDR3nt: TGTGCCAGCAGCTCCCTGGGGCGGGTCTCTGGCTACACCTTC
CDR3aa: CASSSLGRVSGYTF

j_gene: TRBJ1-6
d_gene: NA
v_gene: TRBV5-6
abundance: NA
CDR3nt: TGTGCCAGCAGCTTGGTGCGATCAAGAGATTCACCCCTCCACTTT
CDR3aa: CASSLVRSRDSPLHF

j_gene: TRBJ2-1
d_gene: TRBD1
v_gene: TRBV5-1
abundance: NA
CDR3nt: TGCGCCAGCAGCCTGGGACCGCAGGGGGAATTCAATGAGCAGTTCTTC
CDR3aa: CASSLGPQGEFNEQFF

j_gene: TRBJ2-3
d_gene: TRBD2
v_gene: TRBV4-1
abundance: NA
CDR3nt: TGCGCCAGCAGCCAAGAAAGCGAGACTAGCGGGGGAATGGATACGCAGTATTTT
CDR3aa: CASSQESETSGGMDTQYF

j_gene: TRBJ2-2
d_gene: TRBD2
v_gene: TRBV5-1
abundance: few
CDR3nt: TGCGCCAGCGTTGGGACTAGCGGGGGCACCGGGGAGCTGTTTTTT
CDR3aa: CASVGTSGGTGELFF

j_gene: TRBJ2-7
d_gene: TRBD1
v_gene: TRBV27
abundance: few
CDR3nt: TGTGCCAGCAGAACGGCCGGGACAGGGGGCCATGAGCAGTACTTC
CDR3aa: CASRTAGTGGHEQYF

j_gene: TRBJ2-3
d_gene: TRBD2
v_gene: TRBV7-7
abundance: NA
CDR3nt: TGTGCTAGCAGCTTAGGGCCTAGCGGGGGAATCGCAGATACGCAGTATTTT
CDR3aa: CASSLGPSGGIADTQYF

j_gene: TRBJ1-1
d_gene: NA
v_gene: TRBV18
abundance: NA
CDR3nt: TGTGCCAGCTCCCTCGGGGGTGATAGGGCTGAAGCTTTCTTT
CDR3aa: CASSLGGDRAEAFF

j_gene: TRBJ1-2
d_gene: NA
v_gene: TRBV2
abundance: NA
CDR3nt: TGTGCCAGCAGTGCCCAACAGGGATCTAATGGCTACACCTTC
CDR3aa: CASSAQQGSNGYTF

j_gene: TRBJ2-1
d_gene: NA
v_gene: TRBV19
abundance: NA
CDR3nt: TGTGCCAGTAGTTCCCTAACCGGGGGTTATGCTGAGCAGTTCTTC
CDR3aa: CASSSLTGGYAEQFF

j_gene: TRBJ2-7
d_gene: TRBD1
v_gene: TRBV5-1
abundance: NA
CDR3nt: TGCGCCAGCAGCCTGGGACAGAGCTCCTACGAGCAGTACTTC
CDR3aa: CASSLGQSSYEQYF

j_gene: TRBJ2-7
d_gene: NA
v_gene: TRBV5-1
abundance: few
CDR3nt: TGCGCCAGCAGCTTACTTCCCGGGTCCGAGGGAGAGCAGTACTTC
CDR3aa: CASSLLPGSEGEQYF

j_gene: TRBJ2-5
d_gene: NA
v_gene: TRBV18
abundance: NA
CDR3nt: TGTGCCAGCTCACCCCCCGGGACAAGGGAGACCCAGTACTTC
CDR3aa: CASSPPGTRETQYF

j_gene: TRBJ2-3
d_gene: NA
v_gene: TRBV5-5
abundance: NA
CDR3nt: TGTGCCAGCAGCTTGTCGGGCTCTTCTAGCACAGATACGCAGTATTTT
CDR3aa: CASSLSGSSSTDTQYF

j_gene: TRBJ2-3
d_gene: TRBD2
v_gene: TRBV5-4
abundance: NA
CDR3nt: TGTGCCAGCAGCAGGGAGGGGCTAGCGGCCTCTAGCACAGATACGCAGTATTTT
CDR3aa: CASSREGLAASSTDTQYF

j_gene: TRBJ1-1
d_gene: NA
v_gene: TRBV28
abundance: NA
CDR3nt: TGTGCCAGCAGTTTTATCGGATTCGCTGAAGCTTTCTTT
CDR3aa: CASSFIGFAEAFF

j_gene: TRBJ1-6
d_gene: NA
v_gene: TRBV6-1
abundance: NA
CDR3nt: TGTGCCAGCAGTGGGGGTTTTGGGGCGGGTAATTCACCCCTCCACTTT
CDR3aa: CASSGGFGAGNSPLHF

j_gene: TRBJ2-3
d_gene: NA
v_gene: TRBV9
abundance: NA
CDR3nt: TGTGCCAGCAGCGTAACAGGCACAGATACGCAGTATTTT
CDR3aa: CASSVTGTDTQYF

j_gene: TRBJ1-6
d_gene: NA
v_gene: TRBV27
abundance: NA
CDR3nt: TGTGCCAGCAGTTTTCGGGGGGCGCTGGATAATTCACCCCTCCACTTT
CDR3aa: CASSFRGALDNSPLHF

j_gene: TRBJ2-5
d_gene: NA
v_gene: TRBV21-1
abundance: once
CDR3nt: TGTGCCAGCAGCAAATATAGGGACTCTCAAGAGACCCAGTACTTC
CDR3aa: CASSKYRDSQETQYF

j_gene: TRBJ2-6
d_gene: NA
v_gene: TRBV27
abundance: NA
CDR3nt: TGTGCCAGCAGTGTGCGCTCTGGGGCCAACGTCCTGACTTTC
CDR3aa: CASSVRSGANVLTF

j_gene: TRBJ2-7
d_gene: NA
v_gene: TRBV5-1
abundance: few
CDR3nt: TGCGCCAGCAGCTTGGTTATGCAGTCCGAGCAGTACTTC
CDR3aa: CASSLVMQSEQYF

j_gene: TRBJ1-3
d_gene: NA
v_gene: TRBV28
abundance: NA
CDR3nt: TGTGCCAGCAGTGGGGTCACCATATATTTT
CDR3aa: CASSGVTIYF

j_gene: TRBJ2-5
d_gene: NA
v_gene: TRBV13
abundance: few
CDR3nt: TGTGCCAGCAGCTTAGGTGGTGGTTGGGAGACCCAGTACTTC
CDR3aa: CASSLGGGWETQYF

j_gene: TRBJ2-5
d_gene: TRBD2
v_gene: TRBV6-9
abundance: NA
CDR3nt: TGTGCCAGCAGTTATTCGGGGTTAGCGGGGGCCCGGTACCAAGAGACCCAGTACTTC
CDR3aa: CASSYSGLAGARYQETQYF

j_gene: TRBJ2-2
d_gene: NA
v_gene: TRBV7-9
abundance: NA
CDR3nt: TGTGCCAGCAGCCCGGAATGGGGTGGGGAGCTGTTTTTT
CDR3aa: CASSPEWGGELFF

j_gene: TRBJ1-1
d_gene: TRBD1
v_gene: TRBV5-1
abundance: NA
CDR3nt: TGCGCCAGCAGCGACAGGGGGGCGAACACTGAAGCTTTCTTT
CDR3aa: CASSDRGANTEAFF

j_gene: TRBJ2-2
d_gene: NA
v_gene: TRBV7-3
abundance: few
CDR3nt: TGTGCCAGCAGCTTAGGGGGACGCACCGGGGAGCTGTTTTTT
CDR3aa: CASSLGGRTGELFF

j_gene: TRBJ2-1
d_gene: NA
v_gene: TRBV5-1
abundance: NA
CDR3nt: TGCGCCAGCAGCCTGAACGACAACTCCTACAATGAGCAGTTCTTC
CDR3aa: CASSLNDNSYNEQFF

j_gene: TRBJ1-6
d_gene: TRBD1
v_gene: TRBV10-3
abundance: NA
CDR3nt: TGTGCCATCAGTGATCGGGGACAGGGGGCTTATAATTCACCCCTCCACTTT
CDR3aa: CAISDRGQGAYNSPLHF

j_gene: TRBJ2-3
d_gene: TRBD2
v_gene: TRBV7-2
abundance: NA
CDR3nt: TGTGCCAGCAGGCCTACTAGCGGGGGCACAGATACGCAGTATTTT
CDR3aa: CASRPTSGGTDTQYF

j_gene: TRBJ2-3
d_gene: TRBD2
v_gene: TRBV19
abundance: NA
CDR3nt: TGTGCCAGTAGTGCCCGGACTAGCGCTAGCACAGATACGCAGTATTTT
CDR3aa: CASSARTSASTDTQYF

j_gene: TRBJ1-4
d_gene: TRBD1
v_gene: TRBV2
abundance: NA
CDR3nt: TGTGCCAGCAGTAGACAGGGTCTTGATGAAAAACTGTTTTTT
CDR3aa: CASSRQGLDEKLFF

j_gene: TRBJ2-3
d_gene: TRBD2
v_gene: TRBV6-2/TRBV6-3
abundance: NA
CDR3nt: TGTGCCAGCAGTTACTTTAGCGGGGACACAGATACGCAGTATTTT
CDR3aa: CASSYFSGDTDTQYF

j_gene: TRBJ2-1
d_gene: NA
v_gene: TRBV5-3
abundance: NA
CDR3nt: TGTGCCAGAAGGGGGGAGAAAGTCTACAATGAGCAGTTCTTC
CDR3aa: CARRGEKVYNEQFF

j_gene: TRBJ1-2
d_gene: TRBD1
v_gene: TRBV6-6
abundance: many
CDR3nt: TGTGCCAGCAGTCAGCTTCAGGGGGTAAATCGGGACTATGGCTACACCTTC
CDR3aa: CASSQLQGVNRDYGYTF

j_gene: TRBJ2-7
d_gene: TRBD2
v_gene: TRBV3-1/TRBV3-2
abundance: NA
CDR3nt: TGTGCCAGCAGCCAGGGAGGGAAGGGGACCTACGAGCAGTACTTC
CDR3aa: CASSQGGKGTYEQYF

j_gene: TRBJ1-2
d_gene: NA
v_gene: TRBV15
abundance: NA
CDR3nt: TGTGCCACCAGCAGAGATCGGTCCAAATCCCCGGGACACCCGACCAGGGACTATGGCTACACCTTC
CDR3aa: CATSRDRSKSPGHPTRDYGYTF

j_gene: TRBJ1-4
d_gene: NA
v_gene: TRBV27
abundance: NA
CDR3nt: TGTGCCAGCAGTTTATCGAGGGGGGGGAAACTGTTTTTT
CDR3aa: CASSLSRGGKLFF

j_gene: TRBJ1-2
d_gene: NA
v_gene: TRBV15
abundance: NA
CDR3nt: TGTGCCACCAGCAGAGATCCAGGGGATGGCTACACCTTC
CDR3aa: CATSRDPGDGYTF

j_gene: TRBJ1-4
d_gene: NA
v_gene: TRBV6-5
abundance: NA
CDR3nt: TGTGCCAGCAGTTCCGTCCGAACTAATGAAAAACTGTTTTTT
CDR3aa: CASSSVRTNEKLFF

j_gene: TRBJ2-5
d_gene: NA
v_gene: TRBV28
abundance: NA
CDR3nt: TGTGCCAGCAGTCCCCAACTTGGGCGGGGCCAAGAGACCCAGTACTTC
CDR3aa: CASSPQLGRGQETQYF

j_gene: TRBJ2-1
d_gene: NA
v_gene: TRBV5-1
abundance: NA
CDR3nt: TGCGCCAGCAGCTTCAGCCTAGGGGACTTGATCATCTACAATGAGCAGTTCTTC
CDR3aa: CASSFSLGDLIIYNEQFF